This T cell receptor (beta chain) comes out of a study of T cell changes during pregnancy in multiple sclerosis. TCRdb's table, derived via immunoSEQ multiplex PCR, lists solely in-frame clones and lacks some. The sample has about 97,000 clones; just over 90% are singletons. V lost 3 bases and J 2 bases, leaving 13 bases between the germline ends. Germline loops: CDR1 SGHRS, CDR2 YFSETQ. CDR3 length equals 15 residues. This receptor was identified in a female donor in good health, enrolled as a control in a pregnancy study. The sequencing used peripheral blood, collected in the second trimester of pregnancy. The V and J genes are TRBV5-1 and TRBJ2-3; tentative D call: TRBD2 (6 bases). In nucleotides, the CDR3 is TGCGCCAGCAGCTCGGGACTCCCGAACACAGATACGCAGTATTTT. Its protein is CASSSGLPNTDTQYF.